This passage covers 29 T cell receptor beta chains from one sample sequenced in a study of blood T cell repertoires in COVID-19. TCRdb's copy holds only in-frame clones and misses some; the assay was immunoSEQ multiplex PCR. This sample yields approximately 220,000 clones, of which over 70% are seen a single time; 7% to 10% belongs to the top ten. Specimen: peripheral blood. Every receptor here comes from a woman in her fifties or sixties with acute or convalescent COVID-19.

The rearrangement uses TRBV2 and TRBJ2-1; 8 nucleotides align to TRBD2. CDR1 is SNHLY, CDR2 FYNNEI, per germline. The CDR3 has 15 amino acids. The junction had 4 bases not matched to a gene; V was cut back by 4 bases and J by 2 bases. The CDR3 reads CASSGSGGPYNEQFF. CDR3 sequence (DNA): TGTGCCAGCAGTGGAAGCGGGGGCCCCTACAATGAGCAGTTCTTC. The complete variable domain, with remaining parts taken from reference TRBV2 and TRBJ2-1, reads EPEVTQTPSHQVTQMGQEVILRCVPISNHLYFYWYRQILGQKVEFLVSFYNNEISEKSEIFDDQFSVERPDGSNFTLKIRSTKLEDSAMYFCASSGSGGPYNEQFFGPGTRLTVL.

The rearrangement links TRBV19 to TRBJ2-5, with 7 bases lining up with TRBD2. Looked up from germline, CDR1 is LNHDA and CDR2 is SQIVND (reference sequence). There are 17 residues in the CDR3. The trim removed 3 bases at V and 2 bases at J, leaving 12 bases unmatched. CDR3 loop: CASSITVGGWAQETQYF. The DNA for the CDR3 is TGTGCCAGTAGTATCACGGTGGGAGGGTGGGCACAAGAGACCCAGTACTTC.

This chain connects TRBV25-1 to TRBJ2-5; 7 nucleotides line up with TRBD1. The J segment lost 0 bases and the V segment lost 7 bases, leaving 14 bases of the junction unmatched. The germline CDR1 and CDR2 sequences are MGHDK and SYGVNS. CDR3 length equals 17 residues. The CDR3 loop is CASTETGSQWDQETQYF. DNA of the CDR3: TGTGCCAGCACCGAGACAGGGTCTCAGTGGGACCAAGAGACCCAGTACTTC.

The V call is TRBV5-1, the J call TRBJ2-6, with 8 positions matching TRBD1. With V trimmed by 5 bases and J by 0 bases, 13 bases remained unmatched. Germline CDR1 is SGHRS and CDR2 is YFSETQ. The CDR3 sequence is 19 residues long. The CDR3 loop is CASSPTRTGLHSGANVLTF. CDR3 sequence (DNA): TGCGCCAGCAGTCCTACTCGGACAGGGTTACACTCTGGGGCCAACGTCCTGACTTTC.

The CDR3: CAISANPGETQYF. The CDR3 DNA reads TGTGCCATCAGTGCGAACCCCGGGGAGACCCAGTACTTC. The rearrangement joins TRBV10-3 to TRBJ2-5, with D uncertain. The CDR3 contains 13 residues. The V end lost 4 bases, the J end lost 5 bases, and 11 bases lay between the germline ends. Germline CDR1 ENHRY, CDR2 SYGVKD.

This chain uses TRBV27 with TRBJ2-7, with D possibly matching TRBD1 (5 bases). Trimming took 5 bases from V and 5 from J, leaving 16 bases between them. Looked up from germline, CDR1 is MNHEY and CDR2 is SMNVEV (reference sequence). The CDR3 length is 14 residues. CDR3 protein: CASSPLPDSNEQYF. In DNA form, the CDR3 reads TGTGCCAGCAGTCCCCTACCCGACAGCAACGAGCAGTACTTC.

The chain uses TRBV21-1 and TRBJ2-1; TRBD2, the table's D call, lacks a check against the DNA. TRBV21-1 counts as a pseudogene. The CDR3 sequence is 19 residues long. DNA for the CDR3: TGTGCCAGCAGCAAAGAGTCCCTTTGGACTAGCGGGAGACTCGATGAGCAGTTCTTC. Translated, it gives CASSKESLWTSGRLDEQFF.

The chain couples TRBV18 to TRBJ1-6; 7 nucleotides line up with TRBD1. This CDR3 is 14 amino acids long. CDR1 and CDR2 from the germline V gene are KGHSH and LQKENI. V was clipped by 6 bases and J by 7 bases; unmatched bases: 6. The CDR3 DNA follows: TGTGCCAGCTCCCATGACAGGGAGAATTCACCCCTCCACTTT. Protein product: CASSHDRENSPLHF.

This clone was counted a single time. The chain employs TRBV7-6 and TRBJ2-1; D gene ambiguous. V was clipped by 1 base and J by 0 bases, with 13 bases between them. Germline V gene data show CDR1 as SGHVS and CDR2 as FNYEAQ. This CDR3 is built from 17 residues. CDR3 nucleotides: TGTGCCAGCAGCTTAGGGGCCACCATTAGCTCCTACAATGAGCAGTTCTTC. It yields the protein CASSLGATISSYNEQFF.

The sample holds one count of this clone. This chain uses TRBV5-4 with TRBJ2-7, with a weak D call TRBD1 (6 bases). The CDR3 totals 17 residues. Germline V gives CDR1 SGHNT, CDR2 YYREEE (reference sequence). V was clipped by 0 bases and J by 4 bases, with 20 bases between them. The DNA of the CDR3 is TGTGCCAGCAGCTTGGTAACAGGGTATAATAATTCATACGAGCAGTACTTC. Translation: CASSLVTGYNNSYEQYF.

CDR3 sequence reads: CATQRWPGQGAVTEAFF. CDR3 nucleotides: TGTGCCACTCAACGTTGGCCCGGACAGGGGGCGGTCACTGAAGCTTTCTTT. The gene calls are TRBV27 and TRBJ1-1; 11 bases fit TRBD1. V was pared by 10 bases and J by 4 bases, with 17 bases of the junction left unmatched. Germline V gives CDR1 MNHEY, CDR2 SMNVEV (reference sequence). The CDR3 sequence is 17 residues long.

This clone was detected once. The chain uses TRBV9 and TRBJ2-3, with D hard to call. Germline V gene data show CDR1 as SGDLS and CDR2 as YYNGEE. The CDR3 contains 13 residues. The V end lost 0 bases, the J end lost 4 bases, and 6 bases lay between the germline ends. The CDR3 DNA sequence: TGTGCCAGCAGCGTAGGGGCAGCAGATACGCAGTATTTT. Translation: CASSVGAADTQYF.

This clone turned up a few times. This chain's CDR3 is CASTTGEGTDTQYF. CDR3 DNA sequence: TGTGCCAGTACCACAGGGGAGGGCACAGATACGCAGTATTTT. The chain joins TRBV19 to TRBJ2-3; TRBD1 might be the D (7 bases). The CDR3 is 14 amino acids. Germline CDR1 and CDR2: LNHDA and SQIVND (reference sequence). Deletions cut 7 bases from V and 1 base from J, with 12 bases between. The whole variable domain, remainder taken from reference TRBV19 and TRBJ2-3, is DGGITQSPKYLFRKEGQNVTLSCEQNLNHDAMYWYRQDPGQGLRLIYYSQIVNDFQKGDIAEGYSVSREKKESFPLTVTSAQKNPTAFYLCASTTGEGTDTQYFGPGTRLTVL.

This clone has just a few counts. Other DNA sequences in the same sample also yield this CDR3. This chain uses TRBV28 with TRBJ1-1; D unresolved. The ends were cut back, 2 bases at V and 1 base at J, with 11 bases in the middle. Germline V CDR1 and CDR2: MDHEN, SYDVKM. The CDR3 consists of 15 residues. This chain's CDR3 is CASSLLPGQNTEAFF. The CDR3 nucleotides are TGTGCCAGCAGTTTACTTCCAGGCCAGAACACTGAAGCTTTCTTT.

This chain uses TRBV5-4 with TRBJ1-2, with a possible D match to TRBD1 (5 bases). This CDR3 has 14 residues. V was clipped by 0 bases and J by 4 bases, with 10 bases between them. The germline V gene has CDR1 SGHNT and CDR2 YYREEE (reference sequence). CDR3 DNA: TGTGCCAGCAGCTTGGGAGGGACTCCCTATGGCTACACCTTC. Translating it yields CASSLGGTPYGYTF.

V gene TRBV15 combines with J gene TRBJ1-4, with D possibly TRBD1 on 6 matching bases. Between the trimmed V and J ends, which lost 0 bases and 8 bases, there was a span of 13 bases. Germline V gene sequence: CDR1 LNHNV, CDR2 YYDKDF (reference sequence). The CDR3 runs 15 residues. In nucleotides, the CDR3 is TGTGCCACCAGCAGAGAGGGGGGGCGCGGCGAAAAACTGTTTTTT. Translation gives CATSREGGRGEKLFF.

This clone was counted only a few times. This chain links TRBV9 with TRBJ2-3; 7 nucleotides match TRBD1. J was trimmed by 5 bases and V by 0 bases; bases with no gene match: 6. The germline V gene encodes CDR1 SGDLS and CDR2 YYNGEE. CDR3 size: 15 residues. This chain's CDR3 is CASSVEEGAGDTQYF. The DNA for the CDR3 is TGTGCCAGCAGCGTAGAAGAGGGGGCCGGAGATACGCAGTATTTT. Using reference TRBV9 and TRBJ2-3 for the parts outside the CDR3, the full variable domain is DSGVTQTPKHLITATGQRVTLRCSPRSGDLSVYWYQQSLDQGLQFLIQYYNGEERAKGNILERFSAQQFPDLHSELNLSSLELGDSALYFCASSVEEGAGDTQYFGPGTRLTVL.

This sequence joins TRBV28 and TRBJ2-7; D call uncertain. Per the germline V gene, CDR1 is MDHEN and CDR2 is SYDVKM. Trimming shortened V by 3 bases and J by 4 bases, and 16 bases separated the two germline ends. The CDR3 length is 15 residues. DNA of the CDR3: TGTGCCAGCAGTTTTATACAGCCCCCTCGTTACGAGCAGTACTTC. It specifies CASSFIQPPRYEQYF.

The chain carries TRBV9 and TRBJ1-1; D remains unclear. This CDR3 has 14 amino acids. The V and J ends lost 4 bases and 0 bases respectively, with 10 bases between them. Germline V gene lookup returns CDR1 SGDLS and CDR2 YYNGEE. CDR3 nucleotide sequence: TGTGCCAGCAGCCCCAGTCCCATGAACACTGAAGCTTTCTTT. Its protein is CASSPSPMNTEAFF.

The V and J genes are TRBV21-1 and TRBJ2-1; TRBD1 reflects the table's D call only, with no check against the DNA. TRBV21-1 is shown as a pseudogene. There are 12 residues in the CDR3. The CDR3, as DNA: TGTGCCAGCCGACACAGCTACAATGAGCAGTTCTTC. Its protein product is CASRHSYNEQFF.

As concerns this clone: The junction departs from the called germline gene at one end, perhaps through a read error. The chain recombines TRBV29-1 with TRBJ1-2; 7 nucleotides match TRBD1. The CDR3 is made up of 12 amino acids. The V gene's germline CDR1 is SQVTM and CDR2 ANQGSEA. CDR3 in DNA: TGCAGCGTCGACAGGGCTTCCTATGACTACACCTTC. Translation: CSVDRASYDYTF.

The chain uses TRBV3-1 (or the pseudogene TRBV3-2) and TRBJ2-7; 7 bases fit TRBD2. V shed 1 base and J 7 bases; nucleotides not matched to a gene: 4. Per germline, CDR1 LGHDT and CDR2 YNNKEL (reference sequence). The CDR3 spans 13 residues. The CDR3 region is CASSQAWGGEQYF. The CDR3 DNA sequence: TGTGCCAGCAGCCAAGCCTGGGGAGGGGAGCAGTACTTC.

J is TRBJ2-5 and V is TRBV24-1; 8 nucleotides agree with TRBD2. V was clipped by 3 bases and J by 9 bases; unmatched bases: 14. The germline gives CDR1 KGHDR, CDR2 SFDVKD. The CDR3 is 16 residues long. CDR3 bases: TGTGCCACCAGTGATCCCGCAGCGGGGGACCATGGGCCCCAGTACTTC. This translates into CATSDPAAGDHGPQYF.

V usage is TRBV7-8 and J usage is TRBJ2-7; TRBD2 matches at 8 bases. The V and J ends lost 1 base and 7 bases, in that order; junction bases with no gene match: 6. The CDR3 runs 14 residues. CDR1 is SGHVS and CDR2 is FQNEAQ in the germline V gene. The CDR3 nucleotides are TGTGCCAGCAGCTTAGTAAGCGGGAGCGGGGAGCAGTACTTC. Protein product: CASSLVSGSGEQYF.

This clone was counted only a few times. The genes are TRBV6-6 and TRBJ1-2; D may be TRBD1 (5 bases). V was shortened by 8 bases and J by 5 bases, with 12 bases between the two germline ends. CDR1 is MNHNY, CDR2 SVGAGI, per germline (reference sequence). The CDR3 sequence is 12 residues long. The CDR3 region is CASLNGAYGYTF. The CDR3 DNA reads TGTGCCAGCCTAAATGGGGCTTATGGCTACACCTTC.

The gene calls are TRBV5-6 and TRBJ1-2; TRBD1 agrees at 7 bases. Germline V gene data show CDR1 as SGHDT and CDR2 as YYEEEE. The CDR3 contains 15 residues. The trim removed 0 bases at V and 5 bases at J, leaving 7 bases unmatched. CDR3 sequence reads: CASSLVSAGGYGYTF. DNA for the CDR3: TGTGCCAGCAGCTTGGTGTCGGCAGGGGGGTATGGCTACACCTTC.

This chain joins TRBV11-2 and TRBJ2-1; 8 nucleotides line up with TRBD1. Germline CDR1 and CDR2: SGHAT and FQNNGV. V lost 3 bases, J lost 14 bases, and 9 bases stayed unmatched. The length of the CDR3 is 13 residues. The CDR3, as DNA: TGTGCCAGCAGCTTTGGACAGGGAGGCGTCAAGTTCTTC. Translating gives CASSFGQGGVKFF.

V and J are TRBV7-6 and TRBJ2-7, with 8 bases lining up with TRBD1. Germline V gene data show CDR1 as SGHVS and CDR2 as FNYEAQ. The CDR3 totals 15 residues. The J segment lost 3 bases and the V segment lost 0 bases, leaving 4 bases of the junction unmatched. Here the CDR3 DNA reads TGTGCCAGCAGCTTAGCCCCAGGGGGCGTCTACGAGCAGTACTTC. As protein: CASSLAPGGVYEQYF.

V gene TRBV9 combines with J gene TRBJ2-3, with 7 positions matching TRBD1. CDR1 and CDR2 (germline): SGDLS, YYNGEE. Trimming cost V 7 bases and J 0 bases; bases outside gene matches: 8. CDR3 length: 15 residues. CDR3 amino acids: CASGETGPSTDTQYF. Here the CDR3 DNA reads TGTGCCAGCGGGGAGACAGGGCCTAGCACAGATACGCAGTATTTT.